This T cell receptor beta chain was documented in a study of blood T cell repertoires in COVID-19. Study overall: T cells, B-cell-depleted T cells, or PBMCs provided the cDNA or gDNA that served as material.

TCRdb keeps only in-frame clones here, not all; method: immunoSEQ multiplex PCR. The table includes about 160,000 clones, 80% to 90% detected once. CDR1 is SGHRS and CDR2 is YFSETQ in the germline V gene. This CDR3 region has 13 residues. Germline trimming cut 4 bases from V and 5 bases from J; bases unmatched to any gene: 5. The TCR was taken from a woman aged 55-70 years who had recovered from COVID-19. V and J are TRBV5-1 and TRBJ2-5; the match to TRBD1 covers 7 bases. The sample taken for sequencing was peripheral blood. The CDR3 region is CASSHRQGETQYF. CDR3 nucleotide sequence: TGCGCCAGCAGCCATCGACAGGGCGAGACCCAGTACTTC.